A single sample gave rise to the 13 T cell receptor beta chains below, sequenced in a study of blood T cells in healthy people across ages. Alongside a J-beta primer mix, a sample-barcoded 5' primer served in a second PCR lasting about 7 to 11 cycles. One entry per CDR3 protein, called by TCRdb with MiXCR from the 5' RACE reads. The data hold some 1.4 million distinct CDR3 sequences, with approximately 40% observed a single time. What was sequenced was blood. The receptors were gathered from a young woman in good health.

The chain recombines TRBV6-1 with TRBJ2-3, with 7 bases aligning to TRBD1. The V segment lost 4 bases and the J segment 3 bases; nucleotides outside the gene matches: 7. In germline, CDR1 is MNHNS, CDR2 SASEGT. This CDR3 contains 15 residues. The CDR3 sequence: CASSARDSETDTQYF. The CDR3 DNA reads TGTGCCAGCAGTGCCCGGGACAGCGAAACAGATACGCAGTATTTT.

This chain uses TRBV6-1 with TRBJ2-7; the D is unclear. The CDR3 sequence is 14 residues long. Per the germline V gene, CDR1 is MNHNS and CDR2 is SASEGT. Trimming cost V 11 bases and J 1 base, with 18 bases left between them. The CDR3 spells CACQERRPSYEQYF. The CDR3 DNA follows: TGTGCCTGCCAAGAGAGGCGACCTTCCTACGAGCAGTACTTC.

The CDR3 region is CASSLGLSHEQYF. In nucleotides, the CDR3 is TGCGCCAGCAGCCTGGGACTAAGCCACGAGCAGTACTTC. V usage is TRBV5-1 and J usage is TRBJ2-7; TRBD2 matches at 7 bases. V was pared by 4 bases and J by 5 bases, with 6 bases of the junction left unmatched. Germline CDR1 is SGHRS and CDR2 is YFSETQ. CDR3 length: 13 amino acids.

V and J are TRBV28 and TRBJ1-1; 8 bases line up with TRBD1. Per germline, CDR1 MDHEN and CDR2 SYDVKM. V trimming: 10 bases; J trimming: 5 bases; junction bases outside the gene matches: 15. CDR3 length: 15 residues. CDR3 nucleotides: TGTGCCACTACACCTCTTGGACAGGGAGGAACTGAAGCTTTCTTT. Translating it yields CATTPLGQGGTEAFF.

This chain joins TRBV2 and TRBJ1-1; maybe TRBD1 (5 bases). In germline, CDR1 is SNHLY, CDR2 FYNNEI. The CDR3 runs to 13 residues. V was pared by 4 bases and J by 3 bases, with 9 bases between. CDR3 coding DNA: TGTGCCAGCAGTGCGGACACCGACACTGAAGCTTTCTTT. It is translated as CASSADTDTEAFF.

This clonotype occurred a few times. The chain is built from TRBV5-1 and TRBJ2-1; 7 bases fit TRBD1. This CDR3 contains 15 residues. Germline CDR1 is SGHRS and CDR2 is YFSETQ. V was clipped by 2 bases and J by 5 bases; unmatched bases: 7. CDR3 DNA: TGCGCCAGCAGCTTACCCGGGACAGAACACAATGAGCAGTTCTTC. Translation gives CASSLPGTEHNEQFF.

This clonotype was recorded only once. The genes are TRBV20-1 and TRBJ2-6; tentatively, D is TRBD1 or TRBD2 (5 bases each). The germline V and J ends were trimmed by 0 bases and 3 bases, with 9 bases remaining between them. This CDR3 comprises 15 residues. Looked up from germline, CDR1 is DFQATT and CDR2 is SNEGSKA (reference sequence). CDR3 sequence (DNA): TGCAGTGCTAGAGATGGGGGTGGTGGGGCCAACGTCCTGACTTTC. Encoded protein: CSARDGGGGANVLTF.

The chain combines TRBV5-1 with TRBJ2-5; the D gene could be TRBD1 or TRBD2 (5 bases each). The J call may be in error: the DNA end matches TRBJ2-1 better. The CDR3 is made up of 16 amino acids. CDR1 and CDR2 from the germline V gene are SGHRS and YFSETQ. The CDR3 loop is CASSLAGAGGQETQFF. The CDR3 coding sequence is TGCGCCAGCAGCTTGGCCGGGGCAGGCGGGCAAGAGACCCAGTTCTTC.

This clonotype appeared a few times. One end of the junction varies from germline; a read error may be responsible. The CDR3 DNA is TGCGCCAGCAGCTCAATCCCAAATTCCTATAATGAGCAGTTCTTC. It specifies CASSSIPNSYNEQFF. This rearrangement joins TRBV4-1 to TRBJ2-1; D not certain. Per the germline V gene, CDR1 is MGHRA and CDR2 is YSYEKL. The CDR3 has 15 residues.

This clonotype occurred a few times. The CDR3 DNA is TGTGCCAGCAGTTCTCCGGGACTTACGGGATACGAGCAGTACTTC. Translation gives CASSSPGLTGYEQYF. The gene calls are TRBV6-6 and TRBJ2-5; TRBD2 is a possible D gene (6 bases). Gene TRBJ2-7 matches the end of the DNA better, so the J call may be wrong. There are 15 residues in the CDR3. The germline V gene has CDR1 MNHNY and CDR2 SVGAGI (reference sequence).

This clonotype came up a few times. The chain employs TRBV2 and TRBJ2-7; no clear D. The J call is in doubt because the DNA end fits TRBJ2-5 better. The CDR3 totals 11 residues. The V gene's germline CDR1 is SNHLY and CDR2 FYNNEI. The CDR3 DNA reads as TGTGCCAGCCTTCTTGGGGAGACCCAGTACTTC. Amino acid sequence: CASLLGETQYF.

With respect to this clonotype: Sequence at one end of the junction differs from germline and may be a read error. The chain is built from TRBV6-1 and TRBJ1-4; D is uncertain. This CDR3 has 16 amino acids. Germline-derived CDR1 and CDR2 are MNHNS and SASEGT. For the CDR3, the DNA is TGTGCCAGCAGTGTTCAGGAGCCTGCAACTAGTGAAAAACTGTTTTTT. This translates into CASSVQEPATSEKLFF.

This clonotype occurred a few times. The CDR3 DNA reads as TGTGCCAGCAGTTTCCTGACTAGCGGGGGGACCTACGAGCAGTACTTC. It translates to CASSFLTSGGTYEQYF. This chain links TRBV28 with TRBJ2-7; 13 bases are a match to TRBD2. V was pared by 3 bases and J by 2 bases, with 4 bases of the junction left unmatched. Germline CDR1 is MDHEN and CDR2 is SYDVKM. This CDR3 has 16 residues.